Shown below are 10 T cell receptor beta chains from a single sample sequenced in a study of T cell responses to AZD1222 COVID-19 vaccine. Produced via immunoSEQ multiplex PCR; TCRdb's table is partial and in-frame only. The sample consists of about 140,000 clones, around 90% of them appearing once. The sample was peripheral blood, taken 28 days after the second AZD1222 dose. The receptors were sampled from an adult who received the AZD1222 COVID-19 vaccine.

CDR3 sequence reads: CASSPPTGRHEQFF. CDR3 in DNA: TGTGCCAGCAGTCCCCCCACAGGGAGGCATGAGCAGTTCTTC. This chain joins TRBV28 and TRBJ2-1; D possibly uses TRBD1 or TRBD2 (6 bases each). V shed 5 bases and J shed 8 bases, with 16 bases lying between them. CDR3 length: 14 residues. Looked up from germline, CDR1 is MDHEN and CDR2 is SYDVKM.

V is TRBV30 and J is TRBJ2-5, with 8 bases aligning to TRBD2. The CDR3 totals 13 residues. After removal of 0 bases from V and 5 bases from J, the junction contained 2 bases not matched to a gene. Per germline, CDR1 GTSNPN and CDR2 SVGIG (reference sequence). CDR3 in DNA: TGTGCCTGGAGTGTATCGGGAGGGGAGACCCAGTACTTC. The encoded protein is CAWSVSGGETQYF.

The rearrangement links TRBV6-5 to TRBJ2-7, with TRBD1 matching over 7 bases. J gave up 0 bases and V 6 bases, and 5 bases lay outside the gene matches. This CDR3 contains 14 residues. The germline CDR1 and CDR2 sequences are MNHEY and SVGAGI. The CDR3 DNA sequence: TGTGCCAGCAGAGGGACAGCGAACTCCTACGAGCAGTACTTC. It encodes CASRGTANSYEQYF.

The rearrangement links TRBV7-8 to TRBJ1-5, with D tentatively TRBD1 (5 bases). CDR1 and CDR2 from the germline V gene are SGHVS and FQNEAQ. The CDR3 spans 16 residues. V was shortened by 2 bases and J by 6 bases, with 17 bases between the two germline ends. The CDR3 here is CASSLRFGTGPQPQHF. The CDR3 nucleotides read TGTGCCAGCAGCTTAAGGTTCGGGACCGGGCCTCAGCCCCAGCATTTT.

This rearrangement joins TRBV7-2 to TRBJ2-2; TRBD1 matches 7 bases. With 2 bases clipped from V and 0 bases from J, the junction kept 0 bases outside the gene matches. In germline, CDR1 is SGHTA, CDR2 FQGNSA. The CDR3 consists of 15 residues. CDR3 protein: CASSLQGANTGELFF. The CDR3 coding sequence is TGTGCCAGCAGCTTACAGGGGGCGAACACCGGGGAGCTGTTTTTT.

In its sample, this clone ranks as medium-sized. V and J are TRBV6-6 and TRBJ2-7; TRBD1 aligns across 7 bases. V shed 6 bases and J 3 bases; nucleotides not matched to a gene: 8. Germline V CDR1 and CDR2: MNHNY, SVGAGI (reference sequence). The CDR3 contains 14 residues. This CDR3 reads CASRRPTGRYEQYF. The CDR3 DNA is TGTGCCAGCAGACGACCGACAGGGCGCTACGAGCAGTACTTC.

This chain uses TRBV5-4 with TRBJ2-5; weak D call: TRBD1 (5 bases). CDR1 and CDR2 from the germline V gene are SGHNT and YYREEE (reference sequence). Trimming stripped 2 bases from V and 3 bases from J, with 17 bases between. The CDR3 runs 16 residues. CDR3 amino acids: CASSLSPKGQEETQYF. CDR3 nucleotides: TGTGCCAGCAGCTTAAGTCCTAAGGGGCAGGAAGAGACCCAGTACTTC. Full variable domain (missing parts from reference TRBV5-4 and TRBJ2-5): ETGVTQSPTHLIKTRGQQVTLRCSSQSGHNTVSWYQQALGQGPQFIFQYYREEENGRGNFPPRFSGLQFPNYSSELNVNALELDDSALYLCASSLSPKGQEETQYFGPGTRLLVL.

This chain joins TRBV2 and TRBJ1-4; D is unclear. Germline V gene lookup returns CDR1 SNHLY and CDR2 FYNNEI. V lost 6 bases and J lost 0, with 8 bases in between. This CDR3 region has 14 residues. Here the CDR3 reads CASRPHATNEKLFF. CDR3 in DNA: TGTGCCAGCAGGCCACATGCAACTAATGAAAAACTGTTTTTT.

The CDR3 here is CASSQDSPVRSTQETQYF. As DNA, the CDR3 is TGCGCCAGCAGCCAGGATTCCCCTGTTCGGTCCACCCAGGAGACCCAGTACTTC. The chain links TRBV4-1 to TRBJ2-5; D is uncertain. The V end was cut by 3 bases, the J end by 5 bases, with 25 bases between. CDR3 length equals 18 residues. Germline V gene lookup returns CDR1 MGHRA and CDR2 YSYEKL.

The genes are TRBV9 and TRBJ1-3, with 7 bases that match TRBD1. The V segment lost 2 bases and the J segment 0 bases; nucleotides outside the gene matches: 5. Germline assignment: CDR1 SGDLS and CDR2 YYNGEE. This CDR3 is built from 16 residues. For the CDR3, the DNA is TGTGCCAGCAGCGTTCAAGACAGGGCCTCTGGAAACACCATATATTTT. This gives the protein CASSVQDRASGNTIYF.